This T cell receptor (beta chain) was sequenced in a study of T cell repertoires and leukemia-associated antigens. MiXCR, run by TCRdb on the 5' RACE reads, gives a single entry per CDR3 protein. The sample includes roughly 12,000 distinct CDR3 sequences, about 38% of them seen just once. The CDR3 spans 15 residues. Trimming removed 1 base from V and 3 bases from J, with 13 bases in between. Germline CDR1 reads SEHNR; CDR2 reads FQNEAQ (reference sequence). Of note for this clonotype: Its antigen is undetermined.

The clonotype comes from a female donor in good health. Sequenced: CD3+ T cells sorted from blood and cultured. This chain links TRBV7-9 with TRBJ2-7; either TRBD1 or TRBD2 may fit D (6 bases each). CDR3 protein: CASSLGRGRGYEQYF. For the CDR3, the DNA is TGTGCCAGCAGCTTAGGGCGGGGCAGGGGCTACGAGCAGTACTTC.